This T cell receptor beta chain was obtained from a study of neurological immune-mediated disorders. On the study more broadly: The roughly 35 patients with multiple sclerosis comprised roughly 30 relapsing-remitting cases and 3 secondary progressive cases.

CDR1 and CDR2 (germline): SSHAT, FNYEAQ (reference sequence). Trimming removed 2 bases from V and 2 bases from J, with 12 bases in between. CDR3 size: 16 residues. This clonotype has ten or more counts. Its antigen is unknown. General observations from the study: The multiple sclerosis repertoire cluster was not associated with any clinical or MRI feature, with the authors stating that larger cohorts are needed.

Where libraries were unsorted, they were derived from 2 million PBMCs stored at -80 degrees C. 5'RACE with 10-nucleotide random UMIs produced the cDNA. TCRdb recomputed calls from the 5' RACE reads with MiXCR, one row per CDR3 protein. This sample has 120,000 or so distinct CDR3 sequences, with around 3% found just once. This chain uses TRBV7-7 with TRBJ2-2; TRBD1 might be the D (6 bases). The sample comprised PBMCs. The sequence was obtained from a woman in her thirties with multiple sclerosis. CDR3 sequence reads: CASSLYSGANTGELFF. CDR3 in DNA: TGTGCCAGCAGCTTATATTCAGGGGCTAACACCGGGGAGCTGTTTTTT.